The clone carrying this T cell receptor (beta chain) was recorded many times. The antigen remains undetermined. The sample is drawn from a study of neurological immune-mediated disorders. Study-level findings and limits: Patients with HTLV-1-associated myelopathy had the highest level of TCR clonal expansion, whereas patients with multiple sclerosis had the lowest level, falling beneath the level found in healthy controls.

The cDNA came from 5'RACE with 10-nucleotide random UMIs. In TCRdb, the 5' RACE reads were re-called with MiXCR into one record per CDR3 protein. This sample has tens of thousands of distinct CDR3 sequences, with roughly 8.3% found just once. CDR3 size: 11 residues. Per germline, CDR1 ENHRY and CDR2 SYGVKD. The V segment lost 5 bases and the J segment 10 bases; nucleotides outside the gene matches: 3. As for time point: longitudinal time-point 3. Unsorted libraries used 2 million PBMCs kept at -80 degrees C. V is TRBV10-3 and J is TRBJ1-2, with 8 bases lining up with TRBD1. This clonotype originated in a middle-aged woman in good health. The sample was PBMCs. The CDR3, as DNA: TGTGCCATCAGTCTACAGGGGGACTACACCTTC. Translating it yields CAISLQGDYTF.